Following are 6 T cell receptor beta chains from one sample sequenced in a study of blood T cells in healthy people across ages. Sample-barcoded 5' priming and a J-beta primer mix drove a second PCR of 7 to 11 cycles. TCRdb fed the 5' RACE reads into MiXCR, producing one record per CDR3 protein. This table holds about 1.1 million distinct CDR3 sequences, less than 45% found once. Input material: blood. These receptors were taken from a man aged 18 to 29 in good health.

For this clonotype: At one boundary the junction diverges from the germline segment, which might be a read error. This chain uses TRBV20-1 with TRBJ2-1; a possible D gene is TRBD1 (6 bases). CDR1 is DFQATT and CDR2 is SNEGSKA in the germline V gene (reference sequence). This CDR3 spans 14 amino acids. The CDR3 reads CSARGRRGHNGQFF. The CDR3 DNA is TGCAGTGCTAGAGGACGAAGGGGACATAATGGGCAGTTCTTC.

The J gene is TRBJ1-5, the V gene TRBV9; 8 nucleotides match TRBD1. Trimming removed 7 bases from V and 0 bases from J; junction bases left unmatched: 9. CDR1 SGDLS and CDR2 YYNGEE come from the germline V gene. This CDR3 is 16 amino acids long. The CDR3 DNA follows: TGTGCCAGCGGCCCAGGGACAGGAGCTAGCAATCAGCCCCAGCATTTT. It codes for CASGPGTGASNQPQHF.

The CDR3 here is CASSVSLLRNQPQHF. The CDR3 bases are TGTGCCAGCAGTGTTTCCCTTCTTCGGAATCAGCCCCAGCATTTT. This rearrangement joins TRBV6-5 to TRBJ1-5; no firm D call. Trimming shortened V by 5 bases and J by 4 bases, and 15 bases separated the two germline ends. The CDR3 spans 15 residues. Germline V gives CDR1 MNHEY, CDR2 SVGAGI.

This chain connects TRBV4-3 to TRBJ2-3, with D perhaps TRBD1 or TRBD2 (5 bases each). The V and J ends lost 0 bases and 0 bases respectively, with 13 bases between them. CDR1 is LGHNA and CDR2 is YSLEER in the germline V gene. The CDR3 covers 17 residues. The CDR3 here is CASSQEGERRSTDTQYF. The CDR3 nucleotides read TGCGCCAGCAGCCAAGAAGGGGAGCGCAGGAGCACAGATACGCAGTATTTT.

The chain joins TRBV6-4 to TRBJ2-2; 8 bases fit TRBD1. Losses at the gene ends were 5 bases for V and 3 bases for J; bases not matched to a gene: 14. The CDR3 totals 18 residues. Germline V gene lookup returns CDR1 MRHNA and CDR2 SNTAGT. In nucleotides, the CDR3 is TGTGCCAGCAGTTCACCTAAACCGGGACAGGCCGACACCGGGGAGCTGTTTTTT. This gives the protein CASSSPKPGQADTGELFF.

This chain links TRBV6-2 or TRBV6-3 with TRBJ1-5; D is perhaps TRBD1 (5 bases). V lost 4 bases to trimming and J lost 5 bases, with 18 bases between them. CDR3 length equals 16 residues. The V gene's germline CDR1 is MNHEY and CDR2 SVGEGT. In DNA form, the CDR3 reads TGTGCCAGCAGTTTCCGAAGAGGGCAGGGAGATCAGCCCCAGCATTTT. Its translation: CASSFRRGQGDQPQHF.